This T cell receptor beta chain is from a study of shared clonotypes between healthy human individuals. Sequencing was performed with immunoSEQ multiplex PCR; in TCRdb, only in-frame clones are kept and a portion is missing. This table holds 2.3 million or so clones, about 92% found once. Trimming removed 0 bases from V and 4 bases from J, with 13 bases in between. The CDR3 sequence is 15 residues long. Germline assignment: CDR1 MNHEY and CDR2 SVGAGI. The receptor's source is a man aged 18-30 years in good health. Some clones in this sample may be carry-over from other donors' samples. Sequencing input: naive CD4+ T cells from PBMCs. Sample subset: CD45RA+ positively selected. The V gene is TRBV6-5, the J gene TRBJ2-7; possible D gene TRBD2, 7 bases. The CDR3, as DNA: TGTGCCAGCAGTTACTCTGGGGGGGGCTTATACGAGCAGTACTTC. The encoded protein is CASSYSGGGLYEQYF.